The 17 T cell receptor beta chains below were found in one sample sequenced in a study of T cells in Graves' hyperthyroidism and ophthalmopathy (dated by TCRdb to between 2018 and 2021). Libraries were made using multiplex PCR. TCRdb shows the sequencer as Illumina HiSeq 2000. Amplification of TCR beta CDR3 regions was carried out from RNA transcripts. A first-round RT-PCR of the TCR CDR3 used the HTBI primer set with the Qiagen OneStep RT-PCR kit. The public reads were reanalyzed by TCRdb: fastp trimming at Q25, MiXCR alignment, in-frame beta chains only. Identical CDR3 proteins give one entry, which carries the most common genes and DNA. The sample has more than 300,000 distinct CDR3 sequences on record, more than 12% of them singletons. Clones ranked in the top ten supply 15% to 20% of the sample. Sequenced sample: blood. The receptors were sampled from a woman aged 25 to 45 with Graves' ophthalmopathy.

In this sample, this clonotype turned up many times. V usage is TRBV7-9 and J usage is TRBJ1-1; D not certain. The V gene lost 3 bases and the J gene lost 3 bases, with 8 bases spanning the gap. Germline CDR1 is SEHNR and CDR2 is FQNEAQ (reference sequence). The CDR3 is made up of 13 amino acids. The CDR3 protein is CASSLPGYTEAFF. CDR3 in DNA: TGTGCCAGCAGCTTGCCCGGGTACACTGAAGCTTTCTTT.

There are many counts of this clonotype. This rearrangement joins TRBV28 to TRBJ1-2, with D unclear. There are 12 residues in the CDR3. Germline V gives CDR1 MDHEN, CDR2 SYDVKM. Deletions cut 5 bases from V and 4 bases from J, with 8 bases between. The CDR3 protein is CASSDNVYGYTF. CDR3 nucleotide sequence: TGTGCCAGCAGTGACAACGTCTATGGCTACACCTTC.

The gene calls are TRBV6-1 and TRBJ1-2; D unresolved. There are 13 residues in the CDR3. The ends were cut back, 6 bases at V and 0 bases at J, with 8 bases in the middle. The V gene's germline CDR1 is MNHNS and CDR2 SASEGT. In DNA, the CDR3 is TGTGCCAGCAGCACGACACCTAACTATGGCTACACCTTC. It is translated as CASSTTPNYGYTF.

The chain is built from TRBV19 and TRBJ1-4; D gene unclear. Germline CDR1 reads LNHDA; CDR2 reads SQIVND (reference sequence). CDR3 size: 13 residues. V dropped 3 bases and J dropped 7 bases, with 9 bases sitting between them. As DNA, the CDR3 is TGTGCCAGTAGTATCCAAGGAGGTGAAAAACTGTTTTTT. The encoded protein is CASSIQGGEKLFF. Drawing the rest from reference TRBV19 and TRBJ1-4, the complete variable domain is DGGITQSPKYLFRKEGQNVTLSCEQNLNHDAMYWYRQDPGQGLRLIYYSQIVNDFQKGDIAEGYSVSREKKESFPLTVTSAQKNPTAFYLCASSIQGGEKLFFGSGTQLSVL.

At least ten counts were recorded for this clonotype. The chain carries TRBV30 and TRBJ2-2, with D perhaps TRBD1 (6 bases). This CDR3 is 14 amino acids long. Germline CDR1 is GTSNPN and CDR2 is SVGIG (reference sequence). Trimming shortened V by 0 bases and J by 6 bases, and 11 bases separated the two germline ends. CDR3 DNA: TGTGCCTGGAGTGTAAAGGGGGTCCCCGGGGAGCTGTTTTTT. It yields the protein CAWSVKGVPGELFF.

This clonotype was observed at least ten times. CDR3 loop: CSARVGTGDPYEQYF. The CDR3 region has the DNA TGCAGTGCTAGGGTCGGGACAGGGGATCCCTACGAGCAGTACTTC. V gene TRBV20-1 combines with J gene TRBJ2-7, with 10 bases aligning to TRBD1. In germline, CDR1 is DFQATT, CDR2 SNEGSKA (reference sequence). This CDR3 is built from 15 residues. V lost 3 bases and J lost 2; bases outside the gene matches: 7.

This clonotype came up many times. This chain connects TRBV2 to TRBJ2-7; TRBD2 matches 7 bases. In germline, CDR1 is SNHLY, CDR2 FYNNEI. The CDR3 length is 13 residues. V lost 2 bases, J lost 5 bases, and 3 bases stayed unmatched. In DNA form, the CDR3 reads TGTGCCAGCAGTGAAAGGGGAGGGGACGAGCAGTACTTC. Translating gives CASSERGGDEQYF. The full variable domain, completed using reference TRBV2 and TRBJ2-7, is EPEVTQTPSHQVTQMGQEVILRCVPISNHLYFYWYRQILGQKVEFLVSFYNNEISEKSEIFDDQFSVERPDGSNFTLKIRSTKLEDSAMYFCASSERGGDEQYFGPGTRLTVT.

Many counts were recorded for this clonotype. The chain uses TRBV11-2 and TRBJ2-1, with 8 bases fitting TRBD2. CDR3 length: 16 amino acids. The V and J ends lost 5 bases and 0 bases, in that order; junction bases with no gene match: 6. Germline lookup yields CDR1 SGHAT and CDR2 FQNNGV. The CDR3 nucleotides read TGTGCCAGCAGCACGCACCGGGGGGGCTCCTACAATGAGCAGTTCTTC. Translating it yields CASSTHRGGSYNEQFF. Together with reference TRBV11-2 and TRBJ2-1, the CDR3 gives the full variable domain: EAGVAQSPRYKIIEKRQSVAFWCNPISGHATLYWYQQILGQGPKLLIQFQNNGVVDDSQLPKDRFSAERLKGVDSTLKIQPAKLEDSAVYLCASSTHRGGSYNEQFFGPGTRLTVL.

This clonotype was found many times. The chain is built from TRBV28 and TRBJ2-2; the match to TRBD1 covers 9 bases. The length of the CDR3 is 16 residues. Trimming cost V 2 bases and J 5 bases; bases outside gene matches: 6. The germline CDR1 and CDR2 sequences are MDHEN and SYDVKM. In nucleotides, the CDR3 is TGTGCCAGCAGTTTACGGCGGGACAGGGTTACCGGGGAGCTGTTTTTT. The encoded protein is CASSLRRDRVTGELFF.

This clonotype was seen a handful of times. The V and J genes are TRBV9 and TRBJ2-5; the match to TRBD1 covers 7 bases. Trimming took 4 bases from V and 4 from J; bases not matched to a gene: 7. The CDR3 has 14 amino acids. Germline lookup yields CDR1 SGDLS and CDR2 YYNGEE. The CDR3 DNA reads as TGTGCCAGCAGCAGCCTGACAGGGCTAGAGACCCAGTACTTC. Translation: CASSSLTGLETQYF.

In this sample, this clonotype turned up many times. The chain is built from TRBV30 and TRBJ1-5; TRBD1 matches at 8 bases. The J segment lost 2 bases and the V segment lost 5 bases, leaving 8 bases of the junction unmatched. Germline CDR1 is GTSNPN and CDR2 is SVGIG (reference sequence). The CDR3 extends over 15 amino acids. The CDR3 is CAWGQGRYGNQPQHF. In DNA form, the CDR3 reads TGTGCCTGGGGACAGGGAAGATATGGCAATCAGCCCCAGCATTTT.

In this sample, this clonotype turned up many times. The chain employs TRBV18 and TRBJ2-3; 10 positions agree with TRBD2. The V gene's germline CDR1 is KGHSH and CDR2 LQKENI. The CDR3 is 18 amino acids. V was clipped by 3 bases and J by 5 bases; unmatched bases: 14. The CDR3 nucleotides are TGTGCCAGCTCACCCTTAGTCTCCACTAGCGGGGTTCAAGATACGCAGTATTTT. This sequence encodes CASSPLVSTSGVQDTQYF.

This clonotype came up a few times. This chain links TRBV4-2 with TRBJ2-5; 8 positions match TRBD2. Trimming took 4 bases from V and 3 from J; bases not matched to a gene: 10. Germline V lookup: CDR1 LGHNA, CDR2 YNFKEQ. The CDR3 is made up of 16 amino acids. The CDR3 reads CASSRAGGGPEETQYF. The CDR3 DNA reads as TGTGCCAGCAGCCGGGCCGGGGGGGGGCCTGAAGAGACCCAGTACTTC.

This clonotype was seen ten or more times. The chain uses TRBV7-2 and TRBJ1-5; D remains unclear. The V end was cut by 1 base, the J end by 8 bases, with 9 bases between. CDR3 length equals 13 residues. Germline V lookup: CDR1 SGHTA, CDR2 FQGNSA. The CDR3: CASSLGWGEPQHF. CDR3 coding DNA: TGTGCCAGCAGCTTAGGATGGGGAGAGCCCCAGCATTTT. Drawing the rest from reference TRBV7-2 and TRBJ1-5, the complete variable domain is GAGVSQSPSNKVTEKGKDVELRCDPISGHTALYWYRQSLGQGLEFLIYFQGNSAPDKSGLPSDRFSAERTGGSVSTLTIQRTQQEDSAVYLCASSLGWGEPQHFGDGTRLSIL.

This clonotype was seen ten or more times. DNA for the CDR3: TGTGCCAGCTGCGGCACAGGGGGTTACTATGGCTACACCTTC. It translates to CASCGTGGYYGYTF. The chain couples TRBV27 to TRBJ1-2; TRBD1 agrees at 8 bases. CDR1 is MNHEY, CDR2 SMNVEV, per germline (reference sequence). Trimming took 8 bases from V and 3 from J; bases not matched to a gene: 8. This CDR3 is built from 14 residues.

This sequence joins TRBV11-3 and TRBJ1-5; TRBD1 matches 7 bases. Germline lookup yields CDR1 SGHNT and CDR2 YENEEA. The CDR3 consists of 15 residues. V shed 3 bases and J 3 bases; nucleotides not matched to a gene: 5. The CDR3 loop is CASSLEDRYNQPQHF. In DNA form, the CDR3 reads TGTGCCAGCAGCTTGGAGGACAGGTACAATCAGCCCCAGCATTTT.

This clonotype came up a few times. The chain employs TRBV2 and TRBJ2-7; 11 bases are a match to TRBD1. With 7 bases clipped from V and 3 bases from J, the junction kept 8 bases outside the gene matches. The V gene's germline CDR1 is SNHLY and CDR2 FYNNEI. The CDR3 length is 15 residues. Written as DNA, the CDR3 is TGTGCCAGCAAAACCGGGACAGGGGGATTCTACGAGCAGTACTTC. This translates into CASKTGTGGFYEQYF.